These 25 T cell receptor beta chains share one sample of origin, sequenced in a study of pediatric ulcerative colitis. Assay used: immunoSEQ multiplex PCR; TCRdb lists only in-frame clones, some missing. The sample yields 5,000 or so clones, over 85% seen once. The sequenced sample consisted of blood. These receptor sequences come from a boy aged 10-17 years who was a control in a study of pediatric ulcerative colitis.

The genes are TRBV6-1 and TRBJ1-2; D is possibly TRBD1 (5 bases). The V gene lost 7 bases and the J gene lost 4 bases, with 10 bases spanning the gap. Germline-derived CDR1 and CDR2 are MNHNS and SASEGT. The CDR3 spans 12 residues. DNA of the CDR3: TGTGCCAGCATGGCAGGGATCTATGGCTACACCTTC. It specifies CASMAGIYGYTF.

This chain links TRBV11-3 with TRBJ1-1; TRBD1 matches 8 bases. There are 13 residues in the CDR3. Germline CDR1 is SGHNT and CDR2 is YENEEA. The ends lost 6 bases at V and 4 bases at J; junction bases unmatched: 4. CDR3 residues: CASSLDRVTEAFF. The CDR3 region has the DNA TGTGCCAGCAGTCTGGACAGGGTCACTGAAGCTTTCTTT.

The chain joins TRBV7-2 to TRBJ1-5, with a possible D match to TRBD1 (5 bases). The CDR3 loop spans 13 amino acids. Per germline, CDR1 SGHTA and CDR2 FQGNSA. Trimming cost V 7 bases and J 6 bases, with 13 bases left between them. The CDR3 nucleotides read TGTGCCAGCACCTCCAGGGTAGGTCAGCCCCAGCATTTT. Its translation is CASTSRVGQPQHF.

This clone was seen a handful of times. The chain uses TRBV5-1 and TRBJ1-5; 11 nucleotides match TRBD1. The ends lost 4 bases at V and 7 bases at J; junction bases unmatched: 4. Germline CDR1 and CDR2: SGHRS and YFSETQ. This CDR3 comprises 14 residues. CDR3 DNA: TGCGCCAGCAGCCCCGGGGACAGGGGGCAGCCCCAGCATTTT. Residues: CASSPGDRGQPQHF.

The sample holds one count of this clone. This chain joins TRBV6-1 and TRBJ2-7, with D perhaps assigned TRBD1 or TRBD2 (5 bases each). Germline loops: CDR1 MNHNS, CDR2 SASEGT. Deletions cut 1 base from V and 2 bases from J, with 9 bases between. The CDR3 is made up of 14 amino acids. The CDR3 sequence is CASSEVGDPYEQYF. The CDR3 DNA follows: TGTGCCAGCAGTGAAGTGGGGGACCCCTACGAGCAGTACTTC.

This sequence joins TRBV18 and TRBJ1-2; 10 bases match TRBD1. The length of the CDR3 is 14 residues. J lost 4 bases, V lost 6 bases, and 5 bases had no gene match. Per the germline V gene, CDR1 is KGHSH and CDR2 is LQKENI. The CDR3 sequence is CASSTGGLAYGYTF. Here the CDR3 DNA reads TGTGCCAGCTCGACAGGGGGCCTAGCCTATGGCTACACCTTC. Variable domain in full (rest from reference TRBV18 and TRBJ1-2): NAGVMQNPRHLVRRRGQEARLRCSPMKGHSHVYWYRQLPEEGLKFMVYLQKENIIDESGMPKERFSAEFPKEGPSILRIQQVVRGDSAAYFCASSTGGLAYGYTFGSGTRLTVV.

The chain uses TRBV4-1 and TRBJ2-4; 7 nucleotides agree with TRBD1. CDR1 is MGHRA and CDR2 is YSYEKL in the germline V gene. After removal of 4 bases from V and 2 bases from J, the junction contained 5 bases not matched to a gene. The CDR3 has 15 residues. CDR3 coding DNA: TGCGCCAGCAGCCCTACAGGGGCGCCCAAAAACATTCAGTACTTC. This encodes CASSPTGAPKNIQYF.

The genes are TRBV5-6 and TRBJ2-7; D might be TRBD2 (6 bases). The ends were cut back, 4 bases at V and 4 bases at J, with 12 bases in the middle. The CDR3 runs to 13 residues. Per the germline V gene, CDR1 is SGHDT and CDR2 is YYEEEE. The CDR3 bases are TGTGCCAGCAGCGGGGACTTCGGATACGAGCAGTACTTC. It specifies CASSGDFGYEQYF.

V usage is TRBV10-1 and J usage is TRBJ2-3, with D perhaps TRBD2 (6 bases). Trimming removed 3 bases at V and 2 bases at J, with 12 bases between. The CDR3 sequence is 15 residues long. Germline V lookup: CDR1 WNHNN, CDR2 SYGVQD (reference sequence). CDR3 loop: CASSEVQRVTDTQYF. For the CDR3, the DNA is TGCGCCAGCAGTGAAGTCCAGCGGGTCACAGATACGCAGTATTTT.

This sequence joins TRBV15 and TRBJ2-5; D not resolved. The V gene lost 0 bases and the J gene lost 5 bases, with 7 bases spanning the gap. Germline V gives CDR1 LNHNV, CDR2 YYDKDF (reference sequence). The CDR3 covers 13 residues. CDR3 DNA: TGTGCCACCAGCAGAGATCATTGGGAGACCCAGTACTTC. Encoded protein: CATSRDHWETQYF.

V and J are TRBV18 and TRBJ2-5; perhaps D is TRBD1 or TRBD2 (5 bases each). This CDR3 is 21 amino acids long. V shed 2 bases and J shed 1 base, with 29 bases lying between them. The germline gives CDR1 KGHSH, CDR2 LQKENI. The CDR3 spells CASSPGAGGQEKSNSQETQYF. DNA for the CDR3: TGTGCCAGCTCACCAGGGGCGGGCGGCCAGGAAAAATCCAATTCCCAAGAGACCCAGTACTTC.

Here the CDR3 reads CASSLYRAGYEQYF. CDR3 DNA sequence: TGTGCCAGCAGTTTATACAGGGCGGGCTACGAGCAGTACTTC. The V and J genes are TRBV6-5 and TRBJ2-7, with a possible D match to TRBD1 (6 bases). With 4 bases removed from V and 3 bases from J, the gap between germline ends came to 13 bases. CDR3 length equals 14 residues. In germline, CDR1 is MNHEY, CDR2 SVGAGI.

Written as DNA, the CDR3 is TGTGCCAGCAGTGGGGACAGCTACGAGCAGTACTTC. Its translation is CASSGDSYEQYF. V usage is TRBV6-6 and J usage is TRBJ2-7; TRBD1 agrees at 7 bases. Germline V gene lookup returns CDR1 MNHNY and CDR2 SVGAGI (reference sequence). V lost 5 bases and J lost 3; bases outside the gene matches: 1. CDR3 length: 12 amino acids.

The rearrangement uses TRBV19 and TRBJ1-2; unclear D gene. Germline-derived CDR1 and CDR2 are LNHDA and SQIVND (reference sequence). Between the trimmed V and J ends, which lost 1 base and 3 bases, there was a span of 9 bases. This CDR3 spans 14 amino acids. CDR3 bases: TGTGCCAGTAGTATAGCAGAGAAAGACTATGGCTACACCTTC. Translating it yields CASSIAEKDYGYTF.

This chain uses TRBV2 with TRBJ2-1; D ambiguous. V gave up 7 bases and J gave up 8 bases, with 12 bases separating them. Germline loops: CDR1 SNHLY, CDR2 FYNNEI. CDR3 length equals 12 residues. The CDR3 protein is CASKVLNHEQFF. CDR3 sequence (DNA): TGTGCCAGCAAGGTCTTGAATCATGAGCAGTTCTTC.

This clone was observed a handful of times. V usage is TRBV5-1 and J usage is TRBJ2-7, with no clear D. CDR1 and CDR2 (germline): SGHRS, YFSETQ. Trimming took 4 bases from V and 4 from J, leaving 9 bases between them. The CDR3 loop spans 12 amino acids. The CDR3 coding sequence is TGCGCCAGCAGCGAGGACGGGTACGAGCAGTACTTC. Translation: CASSEDGYEQYF. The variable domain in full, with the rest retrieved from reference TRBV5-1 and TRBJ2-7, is KAGVTQTPRYLIKTRGQQVTLSCSPISGHRSVSWYQQTPGQGLQFLFEYFSETQRNKGNFPGRFSGRQFSNSRSEMNVSTLELGDSALYLCASSEDGYEQYFGPGTRLTVT.

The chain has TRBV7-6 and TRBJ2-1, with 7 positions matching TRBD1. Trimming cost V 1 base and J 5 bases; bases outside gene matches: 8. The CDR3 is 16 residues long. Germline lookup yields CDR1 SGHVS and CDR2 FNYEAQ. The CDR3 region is CASSLGETGVDNEQFF. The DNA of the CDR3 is TGTGCCAGCAGCTTAGGGGAAACAGGGGTGGACAATGAGCAGTTCTTC.

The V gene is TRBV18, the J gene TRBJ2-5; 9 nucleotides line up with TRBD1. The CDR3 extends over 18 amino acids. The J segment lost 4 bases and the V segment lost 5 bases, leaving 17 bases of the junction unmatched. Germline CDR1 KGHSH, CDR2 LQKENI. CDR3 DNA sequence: TGTGCCAGCTCATCTATCGGAGGCGGGACAGGGCGGGGAGAGACCCAGTACTTC. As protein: CASSSIGGGTGRGETQYF.

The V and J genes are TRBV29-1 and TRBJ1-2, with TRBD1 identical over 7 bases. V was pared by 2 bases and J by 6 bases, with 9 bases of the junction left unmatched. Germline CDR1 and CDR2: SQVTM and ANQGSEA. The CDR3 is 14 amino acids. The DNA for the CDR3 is TGCAGCGTTGAAAGGGGGCGCGGGTTGAATGGCTACACCTTC. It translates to CSVERGRGLNGYTF.

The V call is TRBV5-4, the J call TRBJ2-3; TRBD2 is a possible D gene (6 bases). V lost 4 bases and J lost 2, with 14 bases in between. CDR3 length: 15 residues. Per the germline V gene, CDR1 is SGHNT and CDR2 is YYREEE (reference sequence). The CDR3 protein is CASSGGSRVTDTQYF. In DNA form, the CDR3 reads TGTGCCAGCAGCGGGGGGTCCCGAGTCACAGATACGCAGTATTTT.

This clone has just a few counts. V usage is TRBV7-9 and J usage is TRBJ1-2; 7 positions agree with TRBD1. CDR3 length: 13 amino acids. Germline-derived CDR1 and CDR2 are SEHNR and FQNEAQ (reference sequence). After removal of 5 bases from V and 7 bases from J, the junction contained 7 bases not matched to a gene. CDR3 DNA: TGTGCCAGCAGCCTACAGGGGCCCTTTGGCTACACCTTC. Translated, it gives CASSLQGPFGYTF.

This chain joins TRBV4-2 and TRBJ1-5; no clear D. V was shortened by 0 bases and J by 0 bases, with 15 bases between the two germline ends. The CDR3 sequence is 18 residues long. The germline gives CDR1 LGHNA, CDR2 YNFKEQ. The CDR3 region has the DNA TGTGCCAGCAGCCAAGATCCGCTTACATTGGTTAGCAATCAGCCCCAGCATTTT. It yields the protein CASSQDPLTLVSNQPQHF.

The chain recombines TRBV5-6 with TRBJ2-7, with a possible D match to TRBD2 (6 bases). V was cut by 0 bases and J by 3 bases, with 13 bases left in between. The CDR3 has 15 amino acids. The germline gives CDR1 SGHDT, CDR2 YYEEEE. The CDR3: CASSLGGSGFYEQYV. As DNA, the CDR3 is TGTGCCAGCAGCTTGGGGGGTAGCGGATTCTACGAGCAGTACGTC.

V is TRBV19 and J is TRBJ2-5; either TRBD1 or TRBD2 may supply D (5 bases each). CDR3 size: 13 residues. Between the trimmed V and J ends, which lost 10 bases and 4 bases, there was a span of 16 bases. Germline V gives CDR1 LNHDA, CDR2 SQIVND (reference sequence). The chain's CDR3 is CATTMGDGETQYF. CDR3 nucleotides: TGTGCCACCACGATGGGGGACGGAGAGACCCAGTACTTC.

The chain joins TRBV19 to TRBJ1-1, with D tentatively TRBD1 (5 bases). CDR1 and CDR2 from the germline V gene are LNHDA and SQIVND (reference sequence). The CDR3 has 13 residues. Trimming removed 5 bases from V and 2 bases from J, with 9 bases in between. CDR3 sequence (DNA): TGTGCCAGTAGTTCGACAGTTAACACTGAAGCTTTCTTT. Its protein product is CASSSTVNTEAFF.